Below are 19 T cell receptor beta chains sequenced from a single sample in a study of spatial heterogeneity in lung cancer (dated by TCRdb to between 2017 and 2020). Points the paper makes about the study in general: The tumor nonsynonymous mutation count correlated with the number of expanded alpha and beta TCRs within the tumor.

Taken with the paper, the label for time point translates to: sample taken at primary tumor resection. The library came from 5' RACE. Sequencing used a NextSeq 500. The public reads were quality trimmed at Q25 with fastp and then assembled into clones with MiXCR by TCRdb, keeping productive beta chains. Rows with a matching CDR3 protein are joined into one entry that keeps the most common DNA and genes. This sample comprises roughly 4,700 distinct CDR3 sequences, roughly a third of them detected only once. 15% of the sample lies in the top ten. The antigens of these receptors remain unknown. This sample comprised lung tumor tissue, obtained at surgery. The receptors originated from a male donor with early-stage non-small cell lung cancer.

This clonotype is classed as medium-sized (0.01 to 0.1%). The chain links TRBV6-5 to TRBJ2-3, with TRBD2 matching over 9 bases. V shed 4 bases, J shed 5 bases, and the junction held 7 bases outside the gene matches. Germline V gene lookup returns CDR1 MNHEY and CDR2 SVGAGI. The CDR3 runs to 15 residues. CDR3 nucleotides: TGTGCCAGCAGTTTTTCCCCAGCGGGAGGAGATACGCAGTATTTT. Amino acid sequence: CASSFSPAGGDTQYF.

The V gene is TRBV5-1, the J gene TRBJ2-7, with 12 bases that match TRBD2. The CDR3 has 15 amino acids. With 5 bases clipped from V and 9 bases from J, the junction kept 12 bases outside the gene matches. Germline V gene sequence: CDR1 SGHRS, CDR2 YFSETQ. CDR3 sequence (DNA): TGCGCCAGCAGAGCGGGACTAGCGGGCCCAGACGTGCAGTACTTC. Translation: CASRAGLAGPDVQYF.

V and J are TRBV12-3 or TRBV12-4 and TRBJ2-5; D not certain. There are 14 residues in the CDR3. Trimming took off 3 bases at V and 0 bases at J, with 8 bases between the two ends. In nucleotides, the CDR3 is TGTGCCAGCAGTTTTGTGGGGTACCAAGAGACCCAGTACTTC. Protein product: CASSFVGYQETQYF.

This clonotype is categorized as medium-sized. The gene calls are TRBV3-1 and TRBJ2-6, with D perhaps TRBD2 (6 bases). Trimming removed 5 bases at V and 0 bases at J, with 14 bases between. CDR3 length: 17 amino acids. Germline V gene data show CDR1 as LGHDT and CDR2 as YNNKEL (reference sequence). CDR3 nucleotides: TGTGCCAGCAGCTTCCTGGAGGGCCTCTCTGGGGCCAACGTCCTGACTTTC. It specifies CASSFLEGLSGANVLTF.

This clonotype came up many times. This CDR3 is CASSLLGLDTQYF. CDR3 DNA sequence: TGTGCCAGCAGCTTATTGGGATTAGATACGCAGTATTTT. The chain is built from TRBV7-2 and TRBJ2-3; no clear D. The germline V and J ends were trimmed by 2 bases and 5 bases, with 8 bases remaining between them. This CDR3 has 13 residues. Germline loops: CDR1 SGHTA, CDR2 FQGNSA.

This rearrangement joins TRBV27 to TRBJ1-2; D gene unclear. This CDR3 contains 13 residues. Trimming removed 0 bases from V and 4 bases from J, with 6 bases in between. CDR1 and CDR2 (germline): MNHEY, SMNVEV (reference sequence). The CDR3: CASSLSTGYGYTF. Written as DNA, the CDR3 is TGTGCCAGCAGTTTATCAACCGGCTATGGCTACACCTTC.

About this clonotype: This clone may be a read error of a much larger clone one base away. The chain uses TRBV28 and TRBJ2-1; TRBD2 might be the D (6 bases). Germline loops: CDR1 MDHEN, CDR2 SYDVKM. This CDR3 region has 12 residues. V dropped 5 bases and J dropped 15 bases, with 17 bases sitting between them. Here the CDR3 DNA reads TGTGCCAGCAGTCCGACTAGACGCGGGCGGTTCTTC. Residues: CASSPTRRGRFF.

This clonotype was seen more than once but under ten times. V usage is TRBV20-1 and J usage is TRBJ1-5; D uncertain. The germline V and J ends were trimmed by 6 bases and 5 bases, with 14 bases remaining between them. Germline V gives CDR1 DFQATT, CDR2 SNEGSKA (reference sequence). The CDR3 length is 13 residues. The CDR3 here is CSASEGVDQPQHF. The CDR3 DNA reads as TGCAGTGCCAGCGAGGGAGTTGATCAGCCCCAGCATTTT.

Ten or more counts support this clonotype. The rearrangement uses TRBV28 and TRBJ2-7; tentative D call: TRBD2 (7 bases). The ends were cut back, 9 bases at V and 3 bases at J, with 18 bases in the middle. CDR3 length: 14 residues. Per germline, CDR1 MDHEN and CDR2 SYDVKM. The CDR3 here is CASTPGGGHYEQYF. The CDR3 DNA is TGTGCCAGTACCCCTGGCGGGGGACACTACGAGCAGTACTTC.

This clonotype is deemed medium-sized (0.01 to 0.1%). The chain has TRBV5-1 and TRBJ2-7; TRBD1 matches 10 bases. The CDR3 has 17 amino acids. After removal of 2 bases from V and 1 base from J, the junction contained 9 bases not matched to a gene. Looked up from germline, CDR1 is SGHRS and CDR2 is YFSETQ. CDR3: CASSFFPGTGVSYEQYF. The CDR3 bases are TGCGCCAGCAGCTTCTTCCCCGGGACAGGGGTATCCTACGAGCAGTACTTC. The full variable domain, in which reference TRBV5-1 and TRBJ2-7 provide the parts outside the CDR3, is KAGVTQTPRYLIKTRGQQVTLSCSPISGHRSVSWYQQTPGQGLQFLFEYFSETQRNKGNFPGRFSGRQFSNSRSEMNVSTLELGDSALYLCASSFFPGTGVSYEQYFGPGTRLTVT.

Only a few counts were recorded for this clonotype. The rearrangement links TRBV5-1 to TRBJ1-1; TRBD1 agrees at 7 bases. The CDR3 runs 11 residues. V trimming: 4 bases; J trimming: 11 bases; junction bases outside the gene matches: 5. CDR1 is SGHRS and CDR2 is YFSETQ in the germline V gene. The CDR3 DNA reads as TGCGCCAGCAGCATCCAGGGGGTGGCTTTCTTT. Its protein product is CASSIQGVAFF.

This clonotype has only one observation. The CDR3 sequence: CSATQGLFYNSPLHF. In DNA form, the CDR3 reads TGCAGTGCTACCCAGGGGCTATTTTATAATTCACCCCTCCACTTT. This chain connects TRBV20-1 to TRBJ1-6, with a weak D call TRBD1 (6 bases). Germline loops: CDR1 DFQATT, CDR2 SNEGSKA (reference sequence). This CDR3 comprises 15 residues. V lost 4 bases and J 4 bases, leaving 14 bases between the germline ends.

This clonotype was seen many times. The CDR3 sequence is CASSVLQGAGETQYF. The CDR3 nucleotides read TGTGCCAGCAGCGTACTACAGGGGGCAGGGGAGACCCAGTACTTC. This chain uses TRBV9 with TRBJ2-5, with 9 bases lining up with TRBD1. This CDR3 comprises 15 residues. Germline V CDR1 and CDR2: SGDLS, YYNGEE. Trimming cost V 1 base and J 5 bases; bases outside gene matches: 6.

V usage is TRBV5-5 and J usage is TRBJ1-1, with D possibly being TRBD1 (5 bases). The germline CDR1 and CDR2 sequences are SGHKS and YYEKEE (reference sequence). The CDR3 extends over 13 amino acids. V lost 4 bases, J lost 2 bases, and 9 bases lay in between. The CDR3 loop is CASSQGVNTEAFF. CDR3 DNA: TGTGCCAGCAGCCAAGGGGTAAACACTGAAGCTTTCTTT.

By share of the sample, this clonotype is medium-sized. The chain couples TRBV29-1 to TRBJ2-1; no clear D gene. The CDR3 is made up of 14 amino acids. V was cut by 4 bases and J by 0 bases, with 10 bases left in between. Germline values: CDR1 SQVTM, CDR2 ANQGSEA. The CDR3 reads CSVVAHTSYNEQFF. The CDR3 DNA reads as TGCAGCGTTGTGGCTCATACCTCCTACAATGAGCAGTTCTTC.

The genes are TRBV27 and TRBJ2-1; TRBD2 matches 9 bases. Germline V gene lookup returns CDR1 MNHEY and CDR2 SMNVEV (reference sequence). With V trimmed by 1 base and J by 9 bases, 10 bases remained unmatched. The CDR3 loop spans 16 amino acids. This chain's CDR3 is CASSLWGSGGASEQFF. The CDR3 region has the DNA TGTGCCAGCAGTTTATGGGGTAGCGGGGGTGCTTCTGAGCAGTTCTTC.

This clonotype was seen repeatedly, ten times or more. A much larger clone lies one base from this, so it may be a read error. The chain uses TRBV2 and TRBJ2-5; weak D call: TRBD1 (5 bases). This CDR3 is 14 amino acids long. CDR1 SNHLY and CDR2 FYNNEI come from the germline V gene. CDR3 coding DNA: TGTGTCAGCAGCGCCCAGCCAGGGTCGAAGACCCAGTACTTC. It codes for CVSSAQPGSKTQYF.

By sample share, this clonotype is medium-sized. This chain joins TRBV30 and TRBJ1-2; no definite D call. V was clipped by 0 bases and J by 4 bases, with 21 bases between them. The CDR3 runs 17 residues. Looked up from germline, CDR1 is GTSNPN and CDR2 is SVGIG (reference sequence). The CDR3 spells CAWSVLRYNSLRYGYTF. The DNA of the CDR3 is TGTGCCTGGAGTGTACTCCGGTACAACTCCCTTCGCTATGGCTACACCTTC.

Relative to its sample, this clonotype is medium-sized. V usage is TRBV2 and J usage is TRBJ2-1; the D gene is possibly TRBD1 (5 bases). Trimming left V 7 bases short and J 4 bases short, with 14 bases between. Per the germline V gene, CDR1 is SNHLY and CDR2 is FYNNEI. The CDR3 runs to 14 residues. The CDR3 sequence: CASIGQGLYNEQFF. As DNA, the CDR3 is TGTGCCAGCATTGGCCAGGGTCTTTACAATGAGCAGTTCTTC.